This record looks at one T cell receptor beta chain sequence and its context. In this sample, this clone turned up many times. It lacks a known antigen. No much larger clonotype is one base removed from it; base qualities were not supplied. The data stem from a study of cytotoxic CD8 clonotypes in ibrutinib-treated CLL (dated by TCRdb to the early 2020s). Regarding the complete study: The cohort included around 15 treatment-naive and 11 relapsed/refractory patients; around 17 were IGHV unmutated. Longitudinal samples were available for about 30% of the roughly 86 trial participants. An average of 255,043 productive templates and about 100,000 productive rearrangements was obtained per sample. Cryopreserved peripheral blood mononuclear cells were collected before treatment, at response, and at either disease progression or sustained remission. Responses were partial in some 24 patients and complete in 2; after median about 70 months follow-up, about 14 stayed in remission and roughly twelve progressed. Response samples were taken after a median of roughly a year on treatment, ranging from roughly 6 to 36 months.

For TCR beta library preparation, 2 to 2.5 micrograms of genomic DNA were isolated from cryopreserved PBMCs. Longitudinal blood samples from CLL patients on ibrutinib monotherapy were analyzed using high-throughput TCR beta sequencing. The patients took part in an open-label, single-center phase 2 trial of ibrutinib monotherapy. Each clonotype received, on average, about 9.7x coverage in deep resolution sequencing performed on a MiSeq, where the target depth lay between 1 in 1 million and 1 in 200,000 T cells. TCR beta libraries were generated with the immunoSEQ hsTCRB Kit. The study's own analysis went as follows. Data were analyzed with ImmunoSEQ Data Assistant and ImmunoSEQ Analyzer, with V, D and J genes assigned per IMGT definitions. Clonality, which ranges from 0 to 1, was calculated by subtracting the normalized Shannon entropy of productive rearrangement frequencies from one. Only overrepresented clonotypes making up at least 0.05% of the repertoire of each patient were included in the public clonotype analysis. About a dozen age-matched healthy donor repertoires from immuneACCESS served as clonality controls. This immuneACCESS table, as held by TCRdb, lists in-frame sequences with V and J called but not all clones. Of the missing ones, under half trace to an unresolved V gene in checked studies; the others have no known cause. Clone size and the V and J calls come from that table; the DNA yielded D and trimming. This sample has approximately 80,000 clones in its table, and approximately 86% of those were observed once. Clones ranked in the top ten supply around 5.4% of the sample.

What the research found in general, with its limitations: Sampling times were not matched between patients in sustained remission and patients whose disease was progressing, and lymph node repertoires were not examined. An increase in clonality was observed at ibrutinib response, with clonality remaining stable during sustained remission and falling back toward baseline at progression. Baseline clonality exceeded that of age-matched healthy donors and correlated strongly with circulating CD8+ T-cell counts. Public clonotypes were rare and either shrank or stayed stable during treatment, and the rise in clonality at ibrutinib response reflected expansion of private clonotypes.

The germline ends are 7 bases apart after V is trimmed by 7 bases and J by 3 bases. In the germline V gene (reference sequence), CDR1 corresponds to LNHDA and CDR2 to SQIVND. The CDR3 spans 12 residues, from the cysteine through the phenylalanine. Only CDR3 DNA is held: 36 bases, read in frame from base 1. The chain is assembled from TRBV19 and TRBJ1-5, with no confidently assigned D gene. The receptor was derived from a human donor with chronic lymphocytic leukemia. The starting material was PBMCs, obtained before ibrutinib treatment. The bases read TGTGCCAGTACGCGGACCAATCAGCCCCAGCATTTT. Its amino acids are CASTRTNQPQHF.